Each of the 13 T cell receptor beta chains below was sequenced from the same sample in a study of CD8+CD57+ T cells in acquired aplastic anemia. Genomic DNA constituted the template upon which TCR beta VDJ and CDR3 profiling was performed. TCRdb ran MiXCR on the reads and lists one entry per CDR3 protein. The sample has a few hundred thousand distinct CDR3 sequences; roughly 59% are singletons. CD8+CD57+ cell expansion, shown by flow cytometry, had occurred in the patients selected for sequencing. Sequencing was done on a sample of sorted CD4+, CD8+, or CD8+CD57+ T cells (not recorded which) from PBMCs. All receptors come from a human donor with aplastic anemia.

This clonotype was detected a few times. The chain couples TRBV20-1 to TRBJ2-6; D tentatively fits TRBD1 or TRBD2 (5 bases each). This CDR3 region has 14 residues. The V end lost 1 base, the J end lost 2 bases, and 6 bases lay between the germline ends. The germline CDR1 and CDR2 sequences are DFQATT and SNEGSKA (reference sequence). The DNA for the CDR3 is TGCAGTGCTAGAGTGGGGGCTGGGGCCAACGTCCTGACTTTC. Translation gives CSARVGAGANVLTF.

As DNA, the CDR3 is TGTGCCAGCAGACTGCTAGGGGGGTACAATGAGCAGTTCTTC. It translates to CASRLLGGYNEQFF. The chain combines TRBV2 with TRBJ2-1; D is perhaps TRBD1 or TRBD2 (6 bases each). The germline gives CDR1 SNHLY, CDR2 FYNNEI. The CDR3 is 14 amino acids. V dropped 6 bases and J dropped 4 bases, with 13 bases sitting between them.

The chain is built from TRBV5-8 and TRBJ2-7, with a possible D match to TRBD2 (6 bases). The germline CDR1 and CDR2 sequences are SGHTS and YDEGEE. Between the trimmed V and J ends, which lost 3 bases and 4 bases, there was a span of 8 bases. The CDR3 has 12 residues. The CDR3 sequence: CASSSRGYEQYF. The CDR3 region has the DNA TGTGCCAGCAGCTCCCGGGGGTACGAGCAGTACTTC. The entire variable domain, with the rest obtained from reference TRBV5-8 and TRBJ2-7, is as follows: EAGVTQSPTHLIKTRGQQATLRCSPISGHTSVYWYQQALGLGLQFLLWYDEGEERNRGNFPPRFSGRQFPNYSSELNVNALELEDSALYLCASSSRGYEQYFGPGTRLTVT.

In its sample, this clonotype was seen many times. The V call is TRBV20-1, the J call TRBJ1-5; no firm D call. Between the trimmed V and J ends, which lost 4 bases and 2 bases, there was a span of 18 bases. CDR3 length: 16 residues. The germline gives CDR1 DFQATT, CDR2 SNEGSKA (reference sequence). The DNA for the CDR3 is TGCAGTGCTACACCCCAGGTCCCCTGGGGCAATCAGCCCCAGCATTTT. It yields the protein CSATPQVPWGNQPQHF.

This clonotype was observed many times. The chain joins TRBV12-3 or TRBV12-4 to TRBJ2-3, with D unresolved. This CDR3 is built from 15 residues. Trimming left V 5 bases short and J 4 bases short, with 16 bases between. DNA for the CDR3: TGTGCCAGCAGTAATACCCTTCCAGGTCCAGATACGCAGTATTTT. This codes for CASSNTLPGPDTQYF.

V gene TRBV6-5 combines with J gene TRBJ1-1, with TRBD1 matching 12 bases. With V trimmed by 6 bases and J by 12 bases, 14 bases remained unmatched. Germline lookup yields CDR1 MNHEY and CDR2 SVGAGI. CDR3 length: 15 residues. The CDR3 sequence: CASRTGTGGVLTPFF. In nucleotides, the CDR3 is TGTGCCAGCAGAACCGGGACAGGGGGCGTATTGACTCCTTTCTTT.

The genes are TRBV29-1 and TRBJ2-5; no definite D call. Trimming cost V 2 bases and J 5 bases, with 9 bases left between them. CDR1 and CDR2 from the germline V gene are SQVTM and ANQGSEA. The CDR3 runs to 12 residues. The CDR3: CSVERLRETQYF. The CDR3 DNA is TGCAGCGTTGAACGGTTAAGGGAGACCCAGTACTTC. Full variable domain (missing parts from reference TRBV29-1 and TRBJ2-5): SAVISQKPSRDICQRGTSLTIQCQVDSQVTMMFWYRQQPGQSLTLIATANQGSEATYESGFVIDKFPISRPNLTFSTLTVSNMSPEDSSIYLCSVERLRETQYFGPGTRLLVL.

This clonotype came up a few times. The CDR3 sequence: CSVTSVSYEQYF. The CDR3 DNA follows: TGCAGCGTCACTAGCGTATCCTACGAGCAGTACTTC. The rearrangement links TRBV29-1 to TRBJ2-7; 7 bases map to TRBD2. Germline V gene lookup returns CDR1 SQVTM and CDR2 ANQGSEA. The CDR3 has 12 amino acids. The J segment lost 1 base and the V segment lost 6 bases, leaving 3 bases of the junction unmatched.

With regard to this clonotype: Compared with germline, one end of the junction differs, possibly owing to a read error. The rearrangement links TRBV29-1 to TRBJ2-7, with a weak D call TRBD2 (5 bases). Germline assignment: CDR1 SQVTM and CDR2 ANQGSEA. CDR3 length: 14 amino acids. The CDR3 nucleotides read TGCAGCGTTGAAGATCGTCCGGACTCCTGCGAGCAGTACTTC. Translating gives CSVEDRPDSCEQYF.

The chain couples TRBV19 to TRBJ2-7; perhaps TRBD2 as D (5 bases). The germline V gene encodes CDR1 LNHDA and CDR2 SQIVND (reference sequence). The length of the CDR3 is 12 residues. With 5 bases removed from V and 3 bases from J, the gap between germline ends came to 8 bases. The CDR3 protein is CASSSGDYEQYF. CDR3 sequence (DNA): TGTGCCAGTAGTTCCGGGGACTACGAGCAGTACTTC.

This clonotype was detected a few times. The gene calls are TRBV20-1 and TRBJ2-7, with 14 positions matching TRBD2. This CDR3 is 15 amino acids long. The V gene's germline CDR1 is DFQATT and CDR2 SNEGSKA (reference sequence). Trimming at V came to 6 bases and at J to 3 bases, leaving 7 bases not matched to a gene. CDR3 DNA sequence: TGCAGTGCCCCTAACGGACTAGCGGGGGGCTACGAGCAGTACTTC. This sequence encodes CSAPNGLAGGYEQYF.

The table lists this clonotype with many counts. The chain has TRBV10-1 and TRBJ1-3; tentative D call: TRBD1 (6 bases). Trimming pared 8 bases from V and 7 bases from J, leaving 15 bases between. There are 13 residues in the CDR3. CDR1 and CDR2 (germline): WNHNN, SYGVQD (reference sequence). Here the CDR3 DNA reads TGCGCCAGCTCCCCGGGGGGCTCGAACACCATATATTTT. Its translation: CASSPGGSNTIYF.

The rearrangement joins TRBV5-1 to TRBJ2-6; no definite D call. Trimming cost V 6 bases and J 0 bases, with 7 bases left between them. Looked up from germline, CDR1 is SGHRS and CDR2 is YFSETQ. This CDR3 is 14 amino acids long. The CDR3 coding sequence is TGCGCCAGCATGATTCCCTCTGGGGCCAACGTCCTGACTTTC. This translates into CASMIPSGANVLTF.